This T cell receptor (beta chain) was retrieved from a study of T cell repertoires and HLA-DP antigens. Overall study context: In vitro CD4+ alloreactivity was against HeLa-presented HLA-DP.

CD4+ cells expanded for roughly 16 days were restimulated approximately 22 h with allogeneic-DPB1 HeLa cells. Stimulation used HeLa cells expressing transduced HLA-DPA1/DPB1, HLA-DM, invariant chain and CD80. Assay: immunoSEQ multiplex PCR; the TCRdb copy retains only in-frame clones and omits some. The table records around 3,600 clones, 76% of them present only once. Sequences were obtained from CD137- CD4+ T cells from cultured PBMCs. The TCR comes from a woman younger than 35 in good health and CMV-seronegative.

CDR3 sequence (DNA): TGTGCCAGCAGCCAAGATCGTACGCGTGAAGCTTTCTTT. Protein: CASSQDRTREAFF. The chain has TRBV4-2 and TRBJ1-1; D is uncertain. The CDR3 spans 13 residues. Germline lookup yields CDR1 LGHNA and CDR2 YNFKEQ. Trimming left V 0 bases short and J 7 bases short, with 9 bases between.